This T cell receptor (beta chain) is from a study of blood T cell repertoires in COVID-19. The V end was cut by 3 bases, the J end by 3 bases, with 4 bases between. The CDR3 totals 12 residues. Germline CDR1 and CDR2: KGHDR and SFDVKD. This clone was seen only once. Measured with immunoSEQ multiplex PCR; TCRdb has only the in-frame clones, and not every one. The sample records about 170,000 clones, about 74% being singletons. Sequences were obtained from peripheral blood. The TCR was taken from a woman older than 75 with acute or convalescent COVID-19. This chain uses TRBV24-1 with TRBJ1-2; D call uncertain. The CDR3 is CATSDEHYGYTF. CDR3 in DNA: TGTGCCACCAGTGATGAGCACTATGGCTACACCTTC.